This T cell receptor beta chain was obtained from a study of T cell repertoires in cytomegalovirus infection. This clonotype was seen repeatedly, ten times or more. The antigen is undetermined. TCRdb reprocessed the reads with MiXCR, giving one entry per CDR3 protein. This sample carries around 540,000 distinct CDR3 sequences, roughly a third of them seen once, and the ten largest clones take about a sixth. Specimen: cultured PBMCs, collected from culture after CMV antigen stimulation. This TCR derives from a human donor in good health (CMV status not recorded). Some clones in this sample may be carry-over from other donors' samples.

For the CDR3, the DNA is TGTGCCAGCAGCTTAGTGAGGCCGGGACTAGCGGGACTGGAGACCCAGTACTTC. It specifies CASSLVRPGLAGLETQYF. The chain uses TRBV7-2 and TRBJ2-5, with TRBD2 identical over 13 bases. The germline gives CDR1 SGHTA, CDR2 FQGNSA. V shed 1 base, J shed 5 bases, and the junction held 10 bases outside the gene matches. The CDR3 is 18 amino acids.